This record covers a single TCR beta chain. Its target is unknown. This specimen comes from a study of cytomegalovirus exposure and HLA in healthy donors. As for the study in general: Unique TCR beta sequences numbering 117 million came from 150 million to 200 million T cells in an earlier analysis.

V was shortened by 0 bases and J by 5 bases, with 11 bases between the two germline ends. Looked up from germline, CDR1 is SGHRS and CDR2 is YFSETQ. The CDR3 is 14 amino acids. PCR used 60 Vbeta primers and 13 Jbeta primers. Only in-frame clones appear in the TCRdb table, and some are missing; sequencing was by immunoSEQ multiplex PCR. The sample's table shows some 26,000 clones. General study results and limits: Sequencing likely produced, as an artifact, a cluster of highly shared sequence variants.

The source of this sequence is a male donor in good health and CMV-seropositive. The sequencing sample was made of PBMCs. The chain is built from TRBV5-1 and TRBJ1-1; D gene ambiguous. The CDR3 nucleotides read TGCGCCAGCAGCTTGGAAACGGGAGTGACTGAAGCTTTCTTT. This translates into CASSLETGVTEAFF.